The 19 T cell receptor beta chains in this list originate from one sample, sequenced in a study of T-cell memory formation after mild COVID-19. TCRdb used MiXCR to reprocess the 5' RACE reads, holding one entry per CDR3 protein. The table includes 95,000 to 120,000 distinct CDR3 sequences, roughly a sixth detected once. Sequencing input: PBMCs or a T cell subset sorted from them (not recorded which). All receptors derive from a man younger than 35 who had mild COVID-19 (a few samples of this study predate the infection). Cell type and time point are not known.

This chain joins TRBV6-5 and TRBJ1-5, with a weak D call TRBD1 (6 bases). Germline assignment: CDR1 MNHEY and CDR2 SVGAGI. V lost 4 bases to trimming and J lost 6 bases, with 13 bases between them. CDR3 length equals 14 residues. CDR3 loop: CASSWTVDGQPQHF. As DNA, the CDR3 is TGTGCCAGCAGTTGGACAGTCGACGGTCAGCCCCAGCATTTT.

The chain couples TRBV15 to TRBJ1-1, with TRBD1 identical over 8 bases. V trimming: 4 bases; J trimming: 5 bases; junction bases outside the gene matches: 3. The length of the CDR3 is 13 residues. Germline V gives CDR1 LNHNV, CDR2 YYDKDF (reference sequence). The CDR3 bases are TGTGCCACCAGCATAACAGGGGGAACTGAAGCTTTCTTT. Its translation is CATSITGGTEAFF.

This clonotype was counted only a few times. The chain links TRBV6-2 or TRBV6-3 to TRBJ2-5; D is unresolved. The CDR3 runs to 13 residues. Germline CDR1 MNHEY, CDR2 SVGEGT. Deletions cut 2 bases from V and 8 bases from J, with 12 bases between. CDR3 loop: CASSYDRGQTQYF. The DNA of the CDR3 is TGTGCCAGCAGTTACGATCGTGGCCAAACCCAGTACTTC.

This clonotype was seen a few times. The chain combines TRBV4-3 with TRBJ1-2; D gene unclear. The germline V gene has CDR1 LGHNA and CDR2 YSLEER. This CDR3 region has 15 residues. Trimming pared 1 base from V and 0 bases from J, leaving 9 bases between. CDR3 DNA: TGCGCCAGCAGCCAAGTTCACGGCTCTAACTATGGCTACACCTTC. Amino acid sequence: CASSQVHGSNYGYTF.

The sample holds a few counts of this clonotype. This chain links TRBV27 with TRBJ2-7, with 7 bases lining up with TRBD1. Germline V gene lookup returns CDR1 MNHEY and CDR2 SMNVEV (reference sequence). Losses at the gene ends were 5 bases for V and 5 bases for J; bases not matched to a gene: 9. The CDR3 runs 14 residues. This CDR3 is CASSNHGRGNEQYF. The DNA for the CDR3 is TGTGCCAGCAGTAACCACGGCAGGGGGAACGAGCAGTACTTC.

This clonotype was counted between two and nine times. This chain uses TRBV7-9 with TRBJ1-1; D possibly corresponds to TRBD1 (5 bases). The CDR3 has 13 residues. Germline V CDR1 and CDR2: SEHNR, FQNEAQ (reference sequence). The ends were cut back, 1 base at V and 3 bases at J, with 6 bases in the middle. This CDR3 reads CASSLGQYTEAFF. Here the CDR3 DNA reads TGTGCCAGCAGCTTAGGACAGTACACTGAAGCTTTCTTT.

This clonotype has only a few counts. V and J are TRBV27 and TRBJ1-1, with 7 bases identical to TRBD1. Germline V CDR1 and CDR2: MNHEY, SMNVEV (reference sequence). This CDR3 has 13 amino acids. The V segment lost 6 bases and the J segment 4 bases; nucleotides outside the gene matches: 5. CDR3 DNA sequence: TGTGCCAGCAGGAAACAGGGGTCCACTGAAGCTTTCTTT. Amino acids: CASRKQGSTEAFF.

There are many counts of this clonotype. The chain is built from TRBV10-1 and TRBJ2-3; D remains ambiguous. Per the germline V gene, CDR1 is WNHNN and CDR2 is SYGVQD (reference sequence). The ends were cut back, 10 bases at V and 5 bases at J, with 19 bases in the middle. This CDR3 spans 14 amino acids. The CDR3 here is CATSLGSAQDTQYF. CDR3 in DNA: TGCGCCACCTCCTTAGGGTCTGCCCAAGATACGCAGTATTTT.

This chain links TRBV12-3 or TRBV12-4 with TRBJ2-4; the D is unclear. Trimming cost V 6 bases and J 16 bases, with 19 bases left between them. This CDR3 spans 12 amino acids. The CDR3 DNA reads as TGTGCCAGCAGCCCCTCCCTGCGGAGAATCTACTTC. Translated, it gives CASSPSLRRIYF.

The genes are TRBV10-3 and TRBJ1-4; TRBD1 matches at 10 bases. The CDR3 runs to 14 residues. Germline V gene data show CDR1 as ENHRY and CDR2 as SYGVKD. Trimming at V came to 11 bases and at J to 7 bases, leaving 10 bases not matched to a gene. The CDR3 reads CAARSGTGAEKLFF. The DNA for the CDR3 is TGTGCCGCCCGGTCCGGGACAGGGGCTGAAAAACTGTTTTTT.

The chain links TRBV7-9 to TRBJ2-6, with TRBD2 as a possible D gene (5 bases). Germline V gene lookup returns CDR1 SEHNR and CDR2 FQNEAQ (reference sequence). The CDR3 contains 17 residues. The V end was cut by 5 bases, the J end by 1 base, with 15 bases between. CDR3 sequence: CASSPPRGRSGANVLTF. The CDR3 DNA is TGTGCCAGCAGCCCCCCCCGGGGTAGATCTGGGGCCAACGTCCTGACTTTC.

This clonotype has a handful of counts. The chain is built from TRBV7-6 and TRBJ2-1, with D perhaps TRBD2 (8 bases). This CDR3 has 15 residues. V lost 5 bases to trimming and J lost 9 bases, with 20 bases between them. The germline gives CDR1 SGHVS, CDR2 FNYEAQ. The CDR3 nucleotides are TGTGCCAGCAGCCGACAGGGACTAGTTGAGGTTGAGCAGTTCTTC. It codes for CASSRQGLVEVEQFF.

The chain links TRBV5-1 to TRBJ2-3; 10 nucleotides agree with TRBD1. The V gene's germline CDR1 is SGHRS and CDR2 YFSETQ. V was clipped by 1 base and J by 6 bases; unmatched bases: 11. This CDR3 has 17 residues. The CDR3, as DNA: TGCGCCAGCAGCTTGTTCCTGACCGGGACAGGGGCCGATACGCAGTATTTT. It codes for CASSLFLTGTGADTQYF.

This clonotype was seen more than once but under ten times. This chain connects TRBV11-2 to TRBJ2-2; tentative D call: TRBD2 (7 bases). This CDR3 contains 17 residues. V was clipped by 0 bases and J by 6 bases, with 17 bases between them. Germline-derived CDR1 and CDR2 are SGHAT and FQNNGV. The CDR3 nucleotides are TGTGCCAGCAGCTTAGACGGACGGGGGGCTCAGCCCGGGGAGCTGTTTTTT. This codes for CASSLDGRGAQPGELFF.

V usage is TRBV3-1 and J usage is TRBJ2-1, with TRBD2 matching 13 bases. The CDR3 loop spans 14 amino acids. Per germline, CDR1 LGHDT and CDR2 YNNKEL (reference sequence). Trimming took 5 bases from V and 9 from J; bases not matched to a gene: 4. The CDR3 sequence is CASSEGLAGREQFF. The CDR3 DNA reads TGTGCCAGCAGCGAGGGACTAGCGGGGCGTGAGCAGTTCTTC.

The rearrangement joins TRBV12-3 or TRBV12-4 to TRBJ1-2, with TRBD1 as a possible D gene (5 bases). The CDR3 totals 13 residues. Trimming cost V 2 bases and J 6 bases, with 10 bases left between them. In DNA, the CDR3 is TGTGCCAGCAGTTTACGACAGTGGAATGGCTACACCTTC. It specifies CASSLRQWNGYTF.

This clonotype was observed many times. The V call is TRBV5-5, the J call TRBJ2-2, with TRBD1 as a possible D gene (6 bases). CDR1 and CDR2 from the germline V gene are SGHKS and YYEKEE (reference sequence). V shed 8 bases and J shed 0 bases, with 11 bases lying between them. This CDR3 has 14 amino acids. The chain's CDR3 is CASTEGANTGELFF. Here the CDR3 DNA reads TGTGCCAGTACTGAGGGGGCGAACACCGGGGAGCTGTTTTTT.

This clonotype was observed a few times. This chain uses TRBV29-1 with TRBJ1-5, with 11 bases fitting TRBD1. After removal of 7 bases from V and 7 bases from J, the junction contained 6 bases not matched to a gene. The length of the CDR3 is 13 residues. Per germline, CDR1 SQVTM and CDR2 ANQGSEA. Here the CDR3 reads CSAGQGAGQPQHF. CDR3 coding DNA: TGCAGCGCTGGACAGGGGGCAGGACAGCCCCAGCATTTT.

V is TRBV15 and J is TRBJ2-5, with 9 bases identical to TRBD1. The CDR3 is 14 amino acids. Germline CDR1 and CDR2: LNHNV and YYDKDF (reference sequence). The junction had 3 bases not matched to a gene; V was cut back by 1 base and J by 6 bases. This CDR3 reads CATSRVTGGKTQYF. CDR3 bases: TGTGCCACCAGCAGAGTGACAGGGGGAAAGACCCAGTACTTC.